The TCR beta chain described here comes from a study of T cells in Graves' hyperthyroidism and ophthalmopathy. Study in general: The blood sample was taken at first diagnosis, before treatment began. Study-level results: Median prediction lead before ophthalmopathy onset was around 7 months with the model. Ophthalmopathy was distinguished from stable hyperthyroidism by 13 V-J signatures.

This clonotype was found a few times. Its antigen remains unidentified. The germline V gene has CDR1 DFQATT and CDR2 SNEGSKA (reference sequence). V was pared by 7 bases and J by 2 bases, with 6 bases of the junction left unmatched. The CDR3 is 14 residues long. Amplification targeted TCR beta CDR3 regions from RNA transcripts. The HTBI primer set served for first-round RT-PCR of the TCR CDR3. TCRdb itself ran the multiplex PCR reads through MiXCR, one entry per CDR3 protein. The sample contains almost 500,000 distinct CDR3 sequences, approximately 22% of which appear only once. PBMCs were derived from approximately 10 ml fresh peripheral blood.

The chain employs TRBV20-1 and TRBJ2-3; 10 bases match TRBD2. The TCR sequence derives from a woman in her seventies with Graves' ophthalmopathy. Material for sequencing was blood. CDR3 amino acids: CSGGLADPTDTQYF. Here the CDR3 DNA reads TGCAGTGGAGGACTAGCGGACCCCACAGATACGCAGTATTTT.